This entry lists 27 T cell receptor beta chains sequenced from one sample in a study of untreated major depressive disorder. The assay was immunoSEQ multiplex PCR, and TCRdb's table has in-frame clones only and misses some. The repertoire consists of over 20,000 clones, with about 93% occurring once and the leading ten covering 0.25% to 0.35%. The source material was CD4+ T cells from PBMCs. All receptors derive from a man aged 25-40 years in good health.

The chain has TRBV11-2 and TRBJ1-3; no firm D call. The germline V and J ends were trimmed by 1 base and 0 bases, with 7 bases remaining between them. The CDR3 length is 15 residues. Germline-derived CDR1 and CDR2 are SGHAT and FQNNGV. DNA of the CDR3: TGTGCCAGCAGCTTAGGTACGAGCTCTGGAAACACCATATATTTT. Translating gives CASSLGTSSGNTIYF.

The chain links TRBV18 to TRBJ1-3, with D perhaps matching TRBD1 (5 bases). This CDR3 is 17 amino acids long. The V gene's germline CDR1 is KGHSH and CDR2 LQKENI. V was shortened by 3 bases and J by 0 bases, with 15 bases between the two germline ends. The CDR3: CASSPRDGQSSGNTIYF. CDR3 DNA sequence: TGTGCCAGCTCACCTCGGGACGGGCAGAGCTCTGGAAACACCATATATTTT.

The chain couples TRBV19 to TRBJ2-7, with a weak D call TRBD2 (5 bases). The V end lost 3 bases, the J end lost 4 bases, and 16 bases lay between the germline ends. In germline, CDR1 is LNHDA, CDR2 SQIVND (reference sequence). The CDR3 is made up of 15 amino acids. The DNA of the CDR3 is TGTGCCAGTAGTATTGGACTTCAGTTTTCGTACGAGCAGTACTTC. Translation: CASSIGLQFSYEQYF.

This clone was detected only once. DNA for the CDR3: TGTGCCAGCAGTCGGACCGGGACAGGGGATGGGAACATTCAGTACTTC. Its protein is CASSRTGTGDGNIQYF. The genes are TRBV27 and TRBJ2-4; 10 nucleotides line up with TRBD1. Unmatched junction bases numbered 11, after V lost 5 bases and J lost 7 bases. Germline CDR1 is MNHEY and CDR2 is SMNVEV (reference sequence). The CDR3 runs 16 residues.

This clone was seen only a few times. This chain joins TRBV19 and TRBJ2-1, with D possibly matching TRBD1 (6 bases). V lost 3 bases to trimming and J lost 3 bases, with 12 bases between them. Per the germline V gene, CDR1 is LNHDA and CDR2 is SQIVND (reference sequence). The CDR3 extends over 15 amino acids. The chain's CDR3 is CASSIGRGLYNEQFF. The DNA for the CDR3 is TGTGCCAGTAGTATCGGCAGGGGCCTCTACAATGAGCAGTTCTTC.

The J gene is TRBJ2-2, the V gene TRBV4-1, with TRBD2 matching over 8 bases. The V gene end was trimmed by 1 base and the J gene end by 3 bases; junction bases not matched to a gene: 10. Per germline, CDR1 MGHRA and CDR2 YSYEKL. The CDR3 is 18 residues long. This CDR3 is CASSQGGAQREYTGELFF. Written as DNA, the CDR3 is TGCGCCAGCAGCCAAGGGGGCGCCCAGCGGGAGTACACCGGGGAGCTGTTTTTT.

The chain links TRBV29-1 to TRBJ2-5; 9 positions agree with TRBD2. The CDR3 length is 13 residues. Germline CDR1 SQVTM, CDR2 ANQGSEA. The V gene end was trimmed by 7 bases and the J gene end by 4 bases; junction bases not matched to a gene: 7. The CDR3 loop reads CSARHSGGETQYF. DNA of the CDR3: TGCAGCGCCCGCCATAGCGGGGGAGAGACCCAGTACTTC.

V and J are TRBV5-1 and TRBJ2-5, with 7 bases lining up with TRBD2. This CDR3 spans 14 amino acids. V was clipped by 5 bases and J by 5 bases; unmatched bases: 9. Germline assignment: CDR1 SGHRS and CDR2 YFSETQ. The CDR3 here is CASSESRGWETQYF. As DNA, the CDR3 is TGCGCCAGCAGTGAATCGCGGGGGTGGGAGACCCAGTACTTC.

The chain recombines TRBV2 with TRBJ1-1; 7 bases line up with TRBD1. Germline CDR1 SNHLY, CDR2 FYNNEI. J was trimmed by 10 bases and V by 8 bases; bases with no gene match: 10. The CDR3 is made up of 12 amino acids. In DNA, the CDR3 is TGTGCCAGCCGTAGGGGGCTCCTGGGAGCTTTCTTT. Translating gives CASRRGLLGAFF.

Written as DNA, the CDR3 is TGTGCCAGCACCGCCAGGCTAGCGGGAGTTCTCGGGGAGCTGTTTTTT. Its protein is CASTARLAGVLGELFF. The V gene is TRBV7-9, the J gene TRBJ2-2; 10 bases are shared with TRBD2. CDR3 length: 16 amino acids. The ends lost 7 bases at V and 7 bases at J; junction bases unmatched: 12. CDR1 and CDR2 (germline): SEHNR, FQNEAQ (reference sequence).

In this sample, this clone turned up once. This sequence joins TRBV6-6 and TRBJ2-7; unclear D gene. Trimming cost V 4 bases and J 0 bases, with 7 bases left between them. Per germline, CDR1 MNHNY and CDR2 SVGAGI (reference sequence). CDR3 length: 13 residues. The CDR3 region has the DNA TGTGCCAGCAGTTTTGACCTCTCCTACGAGCAGTACTTC. The encoded protein is CASSFDLSYEQYF.

The chain uses TRBV7-6 and TRBJ2-2; D possibly corresponds to TRBD2 (6 bases). V was trimmed by 5 bases and J by 6 bases, leaving 19 bases between them. Germline V lookup: CDR1 SGHVS, CDR2 FNYEAQ. This CDR3 has 16 residues. Here the CDR3 DNA reads TGTGCCAGCAGCGTACCTAGCGTCGAGTTCGCCGGGGAGCTGTTTTTT. It is translated as CASSVPSVEFAGELFF.

The rearrangement uses TRBV6-6 and TRBJ1-5; tentatively, D is TRBD1 (5 bases). Per germline, CDR1 MNHNY and CDR2 SVGAGI (reference sequence). V was cut by 6 bases and J by 0 bases, with 12 bases left in between. This CDR3 has 15 residues. The CDR3 nucleotides are TGTGCCAGCAGAACCGGGGACCTTAGCAATCAGCCCCAGCATTTT. Its protein product is CASRTGDLSNQPQHF.

In its sample, this clone was seen a few times. The J gene is TRBJ2-2, the V gene TRBV4-2; D is unresolved. CDR1 and CDR2 (germline): LGHNA, YNFKEQ. CDR3 length: 15 amino acids. Trimming pared 4 bases from V and 0 bases from J, leaving 9 bases between. The CDR3 nucleotides are TGTGCCAGCAGCCTGACAAACGCGAACACCGGGGAGCTGTTTTTT. It yields the protein CASSLTNANTGELFF.

As concerns this clone: Given the absence of the conserved phenylalanine or tryptophan at the CDR3 end, a read error is likely. No DNA is shown, since the ends of the CDR3 on it are uncertain; the CDR3 is the one TCRdb lists. The gene calls are TRBV6-5 and TRBJ1-2; the D segment call TRBD1 is taken from the table without a DNA check. Germline CDR1 is MNHEY and CDR2 is SVGAGI. Inclusive of both ends, the CDR3 amounts to 13 amino acids. CDR3 region: CASAPNRGRHRSI.

V is TRBV7-9 and J is TRBJ1-5, with TRBD1 as a possible D gene (6 bases). Germline CDR1 and CDR2: SEHNR and FQNEAQ (reference sequence). The CDR3 length is 13 residues. V was trimmed by 6 bases and J by 3 bases, leaving 9 bases between them. The CDR3 loop reads CASSGQYNQPQHF. The CDR3 coding sequence is TGTGCCAGCAGTGGACAGTACAATCAGCCCCAGCATTTT.

J is TRBJ2-3 and V is TRBV5-1; a weak D match, TRBD2 (6 bases). Germline loops: CDR1 SGHRS, CDR2 YFSETQ. The V gene lost 2 bases and the J gene lost 7 bases, with 8 bases spanning the gap. The length of the CDR3 is 12 residues. For the CDR3, the DNA is TGCGCCAGCAGCTTTGGACTAAATACGCAGTATTTT. Protein product: CASSFGLNTQYF.

The chain recombines TRBV5-1 with TRBJ2-1, with 13 bases that match TRBD2. After removal of 5 bases from V and 4 bases from J, the junction contained 6 bases not matched to a gene. The CDR3 sequence is 16 residues long. In germline, CDR1 is SGHRS, CDR2 YFSETQ. The CDR3 DNA sequence: TGCGCCAGCAGGGAAGGGACTAGCGGGACTTACAATGAGCAGTTCTTC. Protein: CASREGTSGTYNEQFF.

The chain is built from TRBV10-3 and TRBJ2-2; either TRBD1 or TRBD2 may supply D (5 bases each). This CDR3 has 13 residues. Germline V gene lookup returns CDR1 ENHRY and CDR2 SYGVKD. The germline V and J ends were trimmed by 10 bases and 2 bases, with 11 bases remaining between them. The CDR3 sequence: CATRGANTGELFF. The DNA of the CDR3 is TGTGCCACGAGGGGCGCAAACACCGGGGAGCTGTTTTTT.

V and J are TRBV7-2 and TRBJ2-6; the D gene is possibly TRBD2 (6 bases). Germline V CDR1 and CDR2: SGHTA, FQGNSA. This CDR3 region has 16 residues. Trimming took 2 bases from V and 3 from J, leaving 11 bases between them. This CDR3 is CASSLSVGGGANVLTF. CDR3 coding DNA: TGTGCCAGCAGCTTATCTGTCGGGGGTGGGGCCAACGTCCTGACTTTC.

The chain recombines TRBV2 with TRBJ2-7, with D unresolved. The CDR3 has 11 amino acids. With 4 bases removed from V and 3 bases from J, the gap between germline ends came to 4 bases. Per the germline V gene, CDR1 is SNHLY and CDR2 is FYNNEI. Here the CDR3 reads CASSGNYEQYF. CDR3 DNA sequence: TGTGCCAGCAGTGGGAACTACGAGCAGTACTTC.

The chain uses TRBV5-6 and TRBJ1-2, with TRBD1 matching 10 bases. From germline, CDR1 is SGHDT and CDR2 YYEEEE. Trimming at V came to 2 bases and at J to 8 bases, leaving 12 bases not matched to a gene. This CDR3 is 16 amino acids long. CDR3 coding DNA: TGTGCCAGCAGCTTAGGACAGGGGGTCGCAGTAAGAGGCTACACCTTC. Amino acid sequence: CASSLGQGVAVRGYTF. Combining the CDR3 with reference TRBV5-6 and TRBJ1-2 gives the whole variable domain DAGVTQSPTHLIKTRGQQVTLRCSPKSGHDTVSWYQQALGQGPQFIFQYYEEEERQRGNFPDRFSGHQFPNYSSELNVNALLLGDSALYLCASSLGQGVAVRGYTFGSGTRLTVV.

This rearrangement joins TRBV4-2 to TRBJ2-2, with a tentative D call TRBD2 (6 bases). The CDR3 runs to 16 residues. V lost 2 bases, J lost 1 base, and 11 bases lay in between. Per the germline V gene, CDR1 is LGHNA and CDR2 is YNFKEQ. In DNA, the CDR3 is TGTGCCAGCAGCCAAAGTAGGACTAAGAACACCGGGGAGCTGTTTTTT. Its translation: CASSQSRTKNTGELFF.

This chain links TRBV19 with TRBJ1-2, with D possibly matching TRBD1 (5 bases). V was cut by 3 bases and J by 6 bases, with 11 bases left in between. Germline CDR1 reads LNHDA; CDR2 reads SQIVND (reference sequence). This CDR3 is 13 amino acids long. In DNA form, the CDR3 reads TGTGCCAGTAGTATTAAGGGGACGGATGGCTACACCTTC. Translated, it gives CASSIKGTDGYTF.

V usage is TRBV6-5 and J usage is TRBJ1-2, with D unclear. The germline V gene has CDR1 MNHEY and CDR2 SVGAGI. V gave up 2 bases and J gave up 8 bases, with 9 bases separating them. The CDR3 contains 12 residues. The CDR3 nucleotides read TGTGCCAGCAGTTACCCCAGAGGCGGCTACACCTTC. Translated: CASSYPRGGYTF.

The chain links TRBV5-6 to TRBJ2-5, with D maybe TRBD1 (8 bases). CDR3 length equals 15 residues. Germline assignment: CDR1 SGHDT and CDR2 YYEEEE. Trimming shortened V by 0 bases and J by 2 bases, and 11 bases separated the two germline ends. CDR3: CASSLVQGGQETQYF. The CDR3 DNA sequence: TGTGCCAGCAGCTTGGTACAGGGGGGGCAAGAGACCCAGTACTTC.

The rearrangement links TRBV11-2 to TRBJ1-1; tentatively, D is TRBD1 (6 bases). CDR3 length equals 13 residues. Germline V gene data show CDR1 as SGHAT and CDR2 as FQNNGV. V was cut by 8 bases and J by 2 bases, with 12 bases left in between. CDR3 sequence (DNA): TGTGCCAGCGGTCAACAGGGAAACACTGAAGCTTTCTTT. This encodes CASGQQGNTEAFF.